A selection of T cell receptor beta chains follows, all from one sample in a study of metastatic and nonmetastatic thyroid tumors. TCRdb re-called the PCR reads via MiXCR. In the table there are tens of thousands of clones, around 26% of which are singletons. Sequenced input: blood. These receptors were obtained from a male donor with papillary thyroid cancer or a benign thyroid nodule (not recorded which). Some clones in this sample may be carry-over from other donors' samples. Both conserved end residues are part of each CDR3. A D gene is named only where the DNA matches it firmly. Only some rows state a clone size, as once, few, many or a class for expanded clones.

>many|TRBJ1-4|.|TRBV30
CAWSRQVKEKLFF
TGTGCCTGGAGTCGACAGGTTAAGGAAAAACTGTTTTTT
>few|TRBJ2-3|.|TRBV27
CASSPARWKSTDTQYF
TGTGCCAGCAGTCCAGCTCGATGGAAAAGCACAGATACGCAGTATTTT
>.|TRBJ2-2|.|TRBV7-9
CASSQHGDGELFF
TGTGCCAGCAGCCAGCACGGGGACGGGGAGCTGTTTTTT
>many|TRBJ2-1|TRBD1|TRBV28
CASSFPGQGRYNEQFF
TGTGCCAGCAGTTTCCCCGGACAGGGACGGTACAATGAGCAGTTCTTC
>many|TRBJ1-3|.|TRBV27
CASRPNERDTIYF
TGTGCCAGCAGGCCCAACGAAAGAGACACCATATATTTT
>.|TRBJ1-6|.|TRBV20-1
CSASDRLSSYNSPLHF
TGCAGTGCCTCCGACCGCCTCAGCTCCTATAATTCACCCCTCCACTTT
>.|TRBJ2-7|.|TRBV15
CATCRAERYYEPYF
TGTGCCACCTGCAGAGCGGAGAGATACTACGAGCCGTACTTC
>.|TRBJ1-1|.|TRBV7-2
CASSLAAVHGGRWCTEAFF
TGTGCCAGCAGCTTAGCAGCGGTCCACGGGGGGCGGTGGTGCACTGAAGCTTTCTTT
>.|TRBJ1-2|.|TRBV7-2
CASSLALAGDAGYTF
TGTGCCAGCAGCTTAGCGCTGGCAGGGGATGCTGGCTACACCTTC
>.|TRBJ1-4|.|TRBV7-2
CASSIGTGRSYEKLFF
TGTGCCAGCAGCATAGGAACGGGCCGATCGTATGAAAAACTGTTTTTT
>few|TRBJ2-2|.|TRBV6-1
CASRLKNANTGELFF
TGTGCCAGCAGGCTGAAGAACGCTAACACCGGTGAGCTGTTTTTT
>.|TRBJ2-5|.|TRBV6-2/TRBV6-3
CASYTQYF
TGTGCCAGCTATACCCAGTACTTC
>few|TRBJ2-7|TRBD2|TRBV28
CASRVSGRAHEKYF
TGTGCCAGCAGGGTTAGTGGGAGGGCCCACGAGAAGTACTTC
>many|TRBJ2-3|.|TRBV5-8
CASSLGQITSTDTQYF
TGTGCCAGCAGCTTGGGACAGATTACTAGCACAGATACGCAGTATTTT
>many|TRBJ1-4|TRBD1|TRBV20-1
CSAGQGGEKLFF
TGCAGTGCGGGACAGGGGGGGGAAAAACTGTTTTTT
>.|TRBJ2-1|TRBD2|TRBV19
CASTPQTLAGGLNYNEQFF
TGTGCCAGTACCCCCCAAACATTAGCGGGAGGACTTAACTACAATGAGCAGTTCTTC
>.|TRBJ1-5|.|TRBV6-2/TRBV6-3
CASKRLTEDAQPQHF
TGTGCCAGCAAGCGCCTAACAGAGGATGCTCAGCCCCAGCATTTT
>medium-sized|TRBJ2-7|TRBD1|TRBV4-2
CASSQEDRQQYF
TGTGCCAGCAGCCAAGAGGACAGGCAGCAGTACTTC
>.|TRBJ2-7|.|TRBV6-4
CASTDLRLLSSYEQYF
TGTGCCAGCACTGACTTGCGGCTACTGAGCTCCTACGAGCAGTACTTC
>many|TRBJ2-7|.|TRBV19
CASSIRGGDGEQYF
TGTGCCAGTAGTATACGGGGAGGCGACGGCGAGCAGTACTTC
>many|TRBJ2-3|TRBD2|TRBV3-1
CASSQISGSFADTQYF
TGTGCCAGCAGCCAGATTAGCGGGAGCTTCGCAGATACGCAGTATTTT
>.|TRBJ2-7|.|TRBV7-8
CASTIGGVPSSYEQCF
TGTGCCAGCACCATAGGGGGGGTTCCAAGCTCCTACGAGCAGTGCTTC
>few|TRBJ1-1|.|TRBV6-1
CASRDTLQGGTEAFF
TGTGCCAGCAGAGACACGTTACAGGGAGGCACTGAAGCTTTCTTT
>few|TRBJ2-1|TRBD2|TRBV20-1
CSARDSGMGGWEQFF
TGCAGTGCTAGAGATAGCGGGATGGGGGGCTGGGAGCAGTTCTTC
>many|TRBJ1-2|.|TRBV29-1
CSVEWQEGYGYTF
TGCAGCGTTGAGTGGCAGGAGGGCTATGGCTACACCTTC
>.|TRBJ2-7|.|TRBV7-2
CASSLSPAASYEQYF
TGTGCCAGCAGCCTATCTCCAGCGGCGTCCTACGAGCAGTACTTC
>many|TRBJ1-1|.|TRBV7-3
CASSLSTGLGTEAFF
TGTGCCAGCAGCTTATCGACGGGGCTGGGGACTGAAGCTTTCTTT
>.|TRBJ2-2|.|TRBV28
CASSSGRNTGEMFF
TGTGCAAGCAGTTCGGGGAGAAACACCGGGGAGATGTTTTTT
>medium-sized|TRBJ1-2|.|TRBV28
CASSLLSRGYTF
TGTGCCAGCAGTTTACTTTCCCGGGGCTACACCTTC
>many|TRBJ2-3|.|TRBV20-1
CSARVARGATDTQYF
TGCAGTGCTAGAGTCGCCCGAGGGGCCACAGATACGCAGTATTTT
>many|TRBJ2-1|.|TRBV5-1
CASSDGRSYNEQFF
TGCGCCAGCAGCGACGGGAGATCCTACAATGAGCAGTTCTTC
>once|TRBJ2-7|TRBD2|TRBV18
CVTSAGWVERYEQYF
TGTGTCACTAGCGCGGGTTGGGTGGAGCGCTACGAGCAGTACTTC
>few|TRBJ2-2|TRBD1|TRBV27
CASSLPLDRANTGELFF
TGTGCCAGCAGTTTACCTCTGGACAGGGCGAACACCGGGGAGCTGTTTTTT
>.|TRBJ2-7|.|TRBV28
CASSLMGAAGLYEQYF
TGTGCCAGCAGTTTAATGGGGGCAGCCGGACTCTACGAGCAGTACTTC
>.|TRBJ2-7|TRBD2|TRBV7-2
CASSPREGSYEQYF
TGTGCCAGCAGCCCTCGGGAGGGCTCCTACGAGCAGTACTTC
>.|TRBJ2-7|.|TRBV11-2
CASSLDGGAREHYF
TGTGCCAGCAGCTTAGACGGGGGAGCTCGGGAGCATTACTTC
>medium-sized|TRBJ2-7|.|TRBV2
CASSMASYEQYF
TGTGCCAGCAGTATGGCCTCCTACGAGCAGTACTTC
>many|TRBJ2-7|TRBD1|TRBV4-2
CASSQAGTGIYEQYF
TGTGCCAGCAGCCAAGCCGGGACAGGGATCTACGAGCAGTACTTC
>few|TRBJ2-5|TRBD2|TRBV4-2
CASSQSGGREGEKETQYF
TGTGCCAGCAGCCAGAGCGGAGGGCGGGAGGGTGAAAAAGAGACCCAGTACTTC
>many|TRBJ2-6|.|TRBV18
CASSPNSGANVLTF
TGTGCCAGCTCACCGAACTCTGGGGCCAACGTCCTGACTTTC
>many|TRBJ2-7|.|TRBV20-1
CSASGAGARPYEQYF
TGCAGTGCTTCAGGGGCGGGAGCCCGTCCCTACGAGCAGTACTTC